The next 8 T cell receptor beta chains were all read from a single sample in a study of blood T cell repertoires in COVID-19. The assay was immunoSEQ multiplex PCR, and TCRdb's table has in-frame clones only and misses some. The profile covers about 90,000 clones, with over 75% appearing a single time and about 6.4% taken by the ten largest. Sequenced sample: peripheral blood. The receptor source for this set is a man aged 70 or older with acute or convalescent COVID-19.

J is TRBJ2-7 and V is TRBV6-1; TRBD1 is a possible D gene (5 bases). This CDR3 has 15 residues. Germline V gives CDR1 MNHNS, CDR2 SASEGT. The V and J ends lost 6 bases and 0 bases respectively, with 15 bases between them. The CDR3 protein is CASRQLDGASYEQYV. DNA of the CDR3: TGTGCCAGCAGACAACTCGATGGGGCCTCCTACGAGCAGTACGTC.

The gene calls are TRBV27 and TRBJ2-7; 11 bases match TRBD1. The CDR3 is made up of 18 amino acids. The V gene end was trimmed by 5 bases and the J gene end by 2 bases; junction bases not matched to a gene: 14. Looked up from germline, CDR1 is MNHEY and CDR2 is SMNVEV (reference sequence). This chain's CDR3 is CASSPGQGANGSPYEQYF. For the CDR3, the DNA is TGTGCCAGCAGTCCCGGACAGGGGGCGAACGGATCACCCTACGAGCAGTACTTC.

The J gene is TRBJ2-1, the V gene TRBV15; D may be TRBD1 (5 bases). The CDR3 has 15 amino acids. Trimming shortened V by 1 base and J by 5 bases, and 12 bases separated the two germline ends. Per germline, CDR1 LNHNV and CDR2 YYDKDF (reference sequence). As DNA, the CDR3 is TGTGCCACCAGCAGAGTTCGGCAGGGTCACAATGAGCAGTTCTTC. It yields the protein CATSRVRQGHNEQFF.

CDR3 loop: CASSQEVSYNEQFF. For the CDR3, the DNA is TGCGCCAGCAGCCAAGAGGTCTCCTACAATGAGCAGTTCTTC. This chain joins TRBV5-1 and TRBJ2-1, with D unclear. CDR3 length: 14 amino acids. Trimming stripped 4 bases from V and 0 bases from J, with 8 bases between. Germline V gives CDR1 SGHRS, CDR2 YFSETQ.

The chain employs TRBV7-9 and TRBJ2-7, with D possibly being TRBD2 (5 bases). Germline CDR1 is SEHNR and CDR2 is FQNEAQ (reference sequence). V was pared by 0 bases and J by 5 bases, with 8 bases between. CDR3 length equals 13 residues. CDR3 amino acids: CASSLAPGDEQYV. The CDR3, as DNA: TGTGCCAGCAGCTTAGCCCCCGGGGACGAGCAGTACGTC.

The CDR3 sequence: CASSESIDRVGYTF. In DNA, the CDR3 is TGTGCCAGCAGTGAATCAATTGACAGGGTTGGCTACACCTTC. This chain uses TRBV2 with TRBJ1-2, with 7 nucleotides matching TRBD1. The CDR3 is made up of 14 amino acids. V was clipped by 2 bases and J by 7 bases; unmatched bases: 7. The germline gives CDR1 SNHLY, CDR2 FYNNEI.

This clone was observed a single time. The chain links TRBV24-1 to TRBJ2-5; TRBD1 might be the D (6 bases). Germline V lookup: CDR1 KGHDR, CDR2 SFDVKD. The CDR3 is 16 residues long. V lost 5 bases and J lost 3, with 18 bases in between. The CDR3 region has the DNA TGTGCCACCAGTGGAACCCCAGGGGTAGGAGAAGAGACCCAGTACTTC. Residues: CATSGTPGVGEETQYF.

The V call is TRBV19, the J call TRBJ1-2; D might be TRBD1 (5 bases). The germline V gene encodes CDR1 LNHDA and CDR2 SQIVND (reference sequence). The V end lost 2 bases, the J end lost 4 bases, and 5 bases lay between the germline ends. The CDR3 is made up of 12 amino acids. In DNA, the CDR3 is TGTGCCAGTAGTATACAGGGCTATGGCTACACCTTC. Its translation is CASSIQGYGYTF.